This TCR beta chain was recorded in a study of CD8+ T cells in alopecia areata. Study-level information: Percent of scalp involved defined treated patients' severity scores.

The CDR3 extends over 12 amino acids. The V segment lost 4 bases and the J segment 7 bases; nucleotides outside the gene matches: 0. Germline V gene data show CDR1 as SGHDN and CDR2 as FVKESK. As the sequencing template, cDNA was produced by extracting RNA and reverse transcribing it. Measured with immunoSEQ multiplex PCR; TCRdb has only the in-frame clones, and not every one. The sample yields around 200,000 clones, roughly 62% seen once. Study-wide results and caveats: Among the top 100, expanded CD8+ clones were significantly decreased by tofacitinib, as was scalp clonality. Sharing of TCRs across patients appeared less clear than in mice, possibly for HLA-related reasons. While tofacitinib was given, many expanded lesional clones persisted in scalp and blood.

As regards this clone: Its antigen is not known. This same CDR3 is encoded by further DNA sequences in the sample.

Treatment indicated: oral pan-JAK inhibitor, 5-10 mg twice daily. Sequenced material: CD8+ T cells sorted from blood, taken at week 24, from a patient treated with tofacitinib. The receptor was derived from a human donor with alopecia areata. The chain is built from TRBV14 and TRBJ2-1; 8 positions agree with TRBD2. The CDR3 loop reads CASSPGGNEQFF. CDR3 sequence (DNA): TGTGCCAGCAGCCCGGGGGGGAATGAGCAGTTCTTC.